This T cell receptor (beta chain) was documented in a study of blood T cells in healthy people across ages. Study-level results: Long-lived donors carried more naive CD4+ cells and greater diversity than aged donors. The study could not conclusively compare naive and antigen-experienced cells, given its unsorted PBMCs. Strong correlation was found linking TCR beta diversity to naive T cell percentage.

This clonotype was detected a few times. Its antigen remains unidentified. Germline values: CDR1 SGHDT, CDR2 YYEEEE. The germline V and J ends were trimmed by 0 bases and 2 bases, with 8 bases remaining between them. The CDR3 has 14 amino acids. For the second PCR, which ran for roughly 6 to 12 cycles, a sample-barcoded 5' primer and a J-beta primer mix were used. Every molecule of cDNA carried a tag from a template-switch adaptor with 12 random nucleotides. TCRdb passed the 5' RACE reads through MiXCR, listing each CDR3 protein once. The table includes about 900,000 distinct CDR3 sequences, roughly 43% detected once.

Sequenced sample: blood. This clonotype originated in a man younger than 45 in good health. The V call is TRBV5-6, the J call TRBJ2-5; D is uncertain. The CDR3 reads CASSLGTRQETQYF. In DNA, the CDR3 is TGTGCCAGCAGCTTGGGCACAAGACAAGAGACCCAGTACTTC.